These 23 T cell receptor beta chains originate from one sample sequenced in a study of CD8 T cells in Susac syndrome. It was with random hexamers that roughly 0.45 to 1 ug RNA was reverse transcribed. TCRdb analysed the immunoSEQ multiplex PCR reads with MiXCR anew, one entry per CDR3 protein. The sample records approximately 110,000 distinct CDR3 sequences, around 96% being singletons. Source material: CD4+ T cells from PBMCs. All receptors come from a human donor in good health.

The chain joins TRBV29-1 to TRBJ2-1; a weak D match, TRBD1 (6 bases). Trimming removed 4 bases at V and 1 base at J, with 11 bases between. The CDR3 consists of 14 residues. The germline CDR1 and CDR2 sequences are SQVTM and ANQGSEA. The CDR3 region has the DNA TGCAGCGTTGGAGTCAGGGGATCCTACAATGAGCAGTTCTTC. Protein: CSVGVRGSYNEQFF.

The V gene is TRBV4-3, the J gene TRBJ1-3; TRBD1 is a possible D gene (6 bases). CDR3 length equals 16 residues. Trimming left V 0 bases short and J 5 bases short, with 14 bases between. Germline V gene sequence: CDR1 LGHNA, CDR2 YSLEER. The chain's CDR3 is CASSQEGARRRNTIYF. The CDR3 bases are TGCGCCAGCAGCCAAGAGGGGGCCCGGCGGAGAAACACCATATATTTT.

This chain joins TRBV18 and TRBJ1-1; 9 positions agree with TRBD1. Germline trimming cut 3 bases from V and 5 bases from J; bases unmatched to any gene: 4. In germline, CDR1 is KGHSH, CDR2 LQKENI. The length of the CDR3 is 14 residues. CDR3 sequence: CASSPGQGVTEAFF. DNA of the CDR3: TGTGCCAGCTCACCGGGACAGGGCGTAACTGAAGCTTTCTTT. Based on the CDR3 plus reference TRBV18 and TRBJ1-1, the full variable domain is NAGVMQNPRHLVRRRGQEARLRCSPMKGHSHVYWYRQLPEEGLKFMVYLQKENIIDESGMPKERFSAEFPKEGPSILRIQQVVRGDSAAYFCASSPGQGVTEAFFGQGTRLTVV.

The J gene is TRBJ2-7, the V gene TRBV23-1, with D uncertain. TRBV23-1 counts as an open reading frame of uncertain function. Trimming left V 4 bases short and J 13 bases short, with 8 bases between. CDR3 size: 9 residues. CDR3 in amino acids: CASSRRPYF. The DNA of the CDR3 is TGCGCCAGCAGTCGTCGCCCTTACTTC.

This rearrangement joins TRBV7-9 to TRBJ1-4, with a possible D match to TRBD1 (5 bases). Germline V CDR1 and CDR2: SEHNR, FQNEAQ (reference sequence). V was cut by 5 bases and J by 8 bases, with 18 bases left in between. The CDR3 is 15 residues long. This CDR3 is CASSHLRDNREKLFF. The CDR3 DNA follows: TGTGCCAGCAGCCACCTCAGGGATAATAGGGAAAAACTGTTTTTT.

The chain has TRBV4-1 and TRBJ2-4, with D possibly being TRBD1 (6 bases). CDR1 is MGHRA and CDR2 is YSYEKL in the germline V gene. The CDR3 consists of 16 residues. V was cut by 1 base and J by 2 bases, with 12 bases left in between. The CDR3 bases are TGCGCCAGCAGCCAAGGATTGGGGGCCACCAAAAACATTCAGTACTTC. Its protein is CASSQGLGATKNIQYF.

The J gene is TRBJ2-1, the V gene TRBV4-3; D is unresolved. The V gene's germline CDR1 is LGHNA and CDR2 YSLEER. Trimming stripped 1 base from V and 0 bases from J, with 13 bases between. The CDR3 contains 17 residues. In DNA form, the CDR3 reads TGCGCCAGCAGCCAAGGATGGGTCTCAAACTCCTACAATGAGCAGTTCTTC. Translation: CASSQGWVSNSYNEQFF.

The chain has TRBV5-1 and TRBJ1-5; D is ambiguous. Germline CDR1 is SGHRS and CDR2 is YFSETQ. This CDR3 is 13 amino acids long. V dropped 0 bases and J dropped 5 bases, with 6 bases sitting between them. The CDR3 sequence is CASSLDGHQPQHF. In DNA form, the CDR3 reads TGCGCCAGCAGCTTGGATGGACATCAGCCCCAGCATTTT.

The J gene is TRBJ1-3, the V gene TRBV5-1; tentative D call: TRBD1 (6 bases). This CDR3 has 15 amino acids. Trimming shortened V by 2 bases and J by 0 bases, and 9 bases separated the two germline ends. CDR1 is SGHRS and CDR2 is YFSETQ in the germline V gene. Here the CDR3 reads CASSLTGNSGNTIYF. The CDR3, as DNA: TGCGCCAGCAGCTTAACAGGGAACTCTGGAAACACCATATATTTT.

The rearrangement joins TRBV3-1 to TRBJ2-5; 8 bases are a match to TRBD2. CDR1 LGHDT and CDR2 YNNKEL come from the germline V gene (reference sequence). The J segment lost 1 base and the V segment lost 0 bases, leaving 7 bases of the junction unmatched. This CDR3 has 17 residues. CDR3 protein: CASSQDRAGGLQETQYF. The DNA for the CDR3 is TGTGCCAGCAGCCAAGATAGGGCGGGAGGCCTCCAAGAGACCCAGTACTTC.

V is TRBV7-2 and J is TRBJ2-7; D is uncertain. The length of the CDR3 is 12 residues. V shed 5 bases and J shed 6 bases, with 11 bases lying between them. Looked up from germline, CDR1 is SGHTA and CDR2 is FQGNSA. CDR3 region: CASSPSRTEQYF. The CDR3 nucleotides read TGTGCCAGCAGCCCTTCAAGAACCGAGCAGTACTTC.

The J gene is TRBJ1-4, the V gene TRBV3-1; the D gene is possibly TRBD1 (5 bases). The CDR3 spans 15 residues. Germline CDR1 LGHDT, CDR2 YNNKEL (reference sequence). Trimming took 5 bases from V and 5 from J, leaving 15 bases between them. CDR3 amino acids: CASSAGGVPNEKLFF. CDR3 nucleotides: TGTGCCAGCAGCGCGGGGGGGGTACCCAATGAAAAACTGTTTTTT.

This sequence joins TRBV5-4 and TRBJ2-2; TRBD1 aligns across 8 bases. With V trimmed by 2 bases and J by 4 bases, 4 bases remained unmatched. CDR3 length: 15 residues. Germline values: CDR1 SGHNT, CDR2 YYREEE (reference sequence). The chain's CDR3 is CASSLGQGGTGELFF. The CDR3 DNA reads TGTGCCAGCAGCTTAGGACAGGGAGGCACCGGGGAGCTGTTTTTT. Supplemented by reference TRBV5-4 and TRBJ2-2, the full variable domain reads ETGVTQSPTHLIKTRGQQVTLRCSSQSGHNTVSWYQQALGQGPQFIFQYYREEENGRGNFPPRFSGLQFPNYSSELNVNALELDDSALYLCASSLGQGGTGELFFGEGSRLTVL.

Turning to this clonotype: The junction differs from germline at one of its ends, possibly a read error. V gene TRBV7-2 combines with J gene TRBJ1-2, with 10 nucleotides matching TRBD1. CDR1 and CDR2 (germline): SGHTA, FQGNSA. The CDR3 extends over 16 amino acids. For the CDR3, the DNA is TGTGCCAGCAGCTTAGCCCCGGGACAGGGGAACTATGACTACACCTTC. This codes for CASSLAPGQGNYDYTF.

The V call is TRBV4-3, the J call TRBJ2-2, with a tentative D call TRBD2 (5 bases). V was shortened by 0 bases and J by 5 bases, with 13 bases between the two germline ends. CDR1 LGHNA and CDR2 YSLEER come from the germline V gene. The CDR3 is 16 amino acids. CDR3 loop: CASSQEKRLGTGELFF. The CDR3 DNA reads TGCGCCAGCAGCCAAGAGAAGCGGCTAGGGACCGGGGAGCTGTTTTTT.

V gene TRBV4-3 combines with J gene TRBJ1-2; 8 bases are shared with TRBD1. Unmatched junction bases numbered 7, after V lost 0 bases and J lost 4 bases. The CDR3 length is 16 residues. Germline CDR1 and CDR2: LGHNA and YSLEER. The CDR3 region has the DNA TGCGCCAGCAGCCAAGATGTAGGACAGGGTTCCTATGGCTACACCTTC. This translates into CASSQDVGQGSYGYTF.

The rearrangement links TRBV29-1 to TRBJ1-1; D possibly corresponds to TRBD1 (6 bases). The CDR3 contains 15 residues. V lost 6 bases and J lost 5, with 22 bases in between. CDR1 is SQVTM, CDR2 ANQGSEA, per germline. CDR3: CSVIGGGSRLTEAFF. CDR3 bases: TGCAGCGTAATCGGAGGGGGTTCCAGGTTAACTGAAGCTTTCTTT.

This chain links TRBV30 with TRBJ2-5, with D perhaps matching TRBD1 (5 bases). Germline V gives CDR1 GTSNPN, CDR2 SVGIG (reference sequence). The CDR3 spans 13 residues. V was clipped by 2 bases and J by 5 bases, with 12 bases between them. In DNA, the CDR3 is TGTGCCTGGAGTCCCCGGTCAGGGGAGACCCAGTACTTC. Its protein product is CAWSPRSGETQYF.

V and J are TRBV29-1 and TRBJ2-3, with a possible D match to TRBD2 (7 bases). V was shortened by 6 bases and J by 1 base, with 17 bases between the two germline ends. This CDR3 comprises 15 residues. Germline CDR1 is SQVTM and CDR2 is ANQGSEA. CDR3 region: CSVGAIAGGTDTQYF. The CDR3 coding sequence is TGCAGCGTGGGGGCCATAGCGGGTGGCACAGATACGCAGTATTTT.

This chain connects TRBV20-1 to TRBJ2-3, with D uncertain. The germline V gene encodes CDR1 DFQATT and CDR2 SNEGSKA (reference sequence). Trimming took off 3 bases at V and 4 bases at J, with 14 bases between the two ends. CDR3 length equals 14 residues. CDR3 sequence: CSARNPWSADTQYF. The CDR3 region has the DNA TGCAGTGCTAGGAACCCGTGGAGCGCAGATACGCAGTATTTT.

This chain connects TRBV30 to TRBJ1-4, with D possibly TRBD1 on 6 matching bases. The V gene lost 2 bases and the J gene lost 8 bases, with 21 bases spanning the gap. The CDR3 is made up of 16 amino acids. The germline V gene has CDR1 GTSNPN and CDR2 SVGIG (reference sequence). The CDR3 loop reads CAWSRDTGIFQEKLFF. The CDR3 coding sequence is TGTGCCTGGAGTCGCGACACAGGGATTTTTCAGGAAAAACTGTTTTTT.

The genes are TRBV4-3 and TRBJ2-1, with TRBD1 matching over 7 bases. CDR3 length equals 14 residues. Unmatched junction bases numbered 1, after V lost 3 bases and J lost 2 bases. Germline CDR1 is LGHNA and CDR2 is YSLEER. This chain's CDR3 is CASSQQGAYNEQFF. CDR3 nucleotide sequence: TGCGCCAGCAGCCAGCAGGGGGCCTACAATGAGCAGTTCTTC.

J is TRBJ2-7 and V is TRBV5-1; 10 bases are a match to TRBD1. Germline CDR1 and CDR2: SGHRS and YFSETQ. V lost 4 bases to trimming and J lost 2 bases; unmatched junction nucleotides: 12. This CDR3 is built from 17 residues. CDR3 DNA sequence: TGCGCCAGCAGCGCGACCTCCGCCGGGACAGGGGCCTACGAGCAGTACTTC. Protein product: CASSATSAGTGAYEQYF.